This T cell receptor (beta chain) was found in a study of metastatic and nonmetastatic thyroid tumors. Overall study context: Both malignant and benign thyroid patients supplied peripheral blood and tumor or nodule tissue samples, across which the repertoires of these patients were then compared.

None of the patients had undergone any treatment ahead of thyroid surgery. The study's findings and limits: Patients with malignant thyroid tumors reportedly had significantly higher TCR beta diversity than those with benign nodules, in blood and tumor.

On this clone: The target antigen is unknown.

Authors' analysis steps: The study's classifier, a distant-metastasis tool for papillary thyroid cancer, was built using CDR3 differences across clinicopathological groups. TCRdb recomputed clones from the PCR reads via MiXCR. The V and J calls shown here were made by TCRdb, not taken from the authors' results. The repertoire holds about 38,000 clones, with around half as singletons. V was clipped by 0 bases and J by 3 bases; unmatched bases: 8. Germline V gene sequence: CDR1 SGHAT, CDR2 FQNNGV. This CDR3 has 16 residues. The chain combines TRBV11-2 with TRBJ2-7; 7 positions agree with TRBD2. The TCR was taken from a male donor with papillary thyroid cancer or a benign thyroid nodule (not recorded which). Some clones in this sample may be carry-over from other donors' samples. The sequenced material came from tumor tissue. The CDR3 loop is CASSLDLALADYEQYF. CDR3 coding DNA: TGTGCCAGCAGCTTAGATCTCGCGCTAGCGGACTACGAGCAGTACTTC.